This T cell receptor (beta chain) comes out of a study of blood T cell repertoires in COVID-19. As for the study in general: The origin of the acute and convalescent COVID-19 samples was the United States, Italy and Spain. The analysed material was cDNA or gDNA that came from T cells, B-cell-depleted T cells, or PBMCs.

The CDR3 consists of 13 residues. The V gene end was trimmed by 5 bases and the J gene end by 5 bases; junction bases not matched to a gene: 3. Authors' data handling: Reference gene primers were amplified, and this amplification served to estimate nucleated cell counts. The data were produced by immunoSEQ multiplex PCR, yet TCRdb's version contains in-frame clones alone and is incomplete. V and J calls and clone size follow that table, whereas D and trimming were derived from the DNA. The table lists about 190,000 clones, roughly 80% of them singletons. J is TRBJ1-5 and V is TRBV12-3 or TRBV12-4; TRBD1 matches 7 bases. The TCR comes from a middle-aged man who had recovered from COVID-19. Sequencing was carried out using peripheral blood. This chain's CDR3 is CASSMDRHQPQHF. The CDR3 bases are TGTGCCAGCAGTATGGACAGGCATCAGCCCCAGCATTTT.